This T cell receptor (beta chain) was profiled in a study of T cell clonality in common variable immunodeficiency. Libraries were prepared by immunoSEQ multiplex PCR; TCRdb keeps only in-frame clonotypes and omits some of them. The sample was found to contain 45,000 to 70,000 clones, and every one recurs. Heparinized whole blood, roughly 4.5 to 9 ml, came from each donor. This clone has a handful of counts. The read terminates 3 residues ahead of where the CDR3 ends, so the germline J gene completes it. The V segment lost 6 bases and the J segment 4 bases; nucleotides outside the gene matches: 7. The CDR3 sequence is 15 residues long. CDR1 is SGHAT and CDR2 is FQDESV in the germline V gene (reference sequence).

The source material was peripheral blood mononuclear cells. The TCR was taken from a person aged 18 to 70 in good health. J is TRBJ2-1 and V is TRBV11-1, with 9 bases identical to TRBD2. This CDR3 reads CASSVSGSGYNEQFF. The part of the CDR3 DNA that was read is TGTGCCAGCAGTGTTAGCGGGAGTGGGTACAATGAG. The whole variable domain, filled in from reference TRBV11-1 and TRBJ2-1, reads EAEVAQSPRYKITEKSQAVAFWCDPISGHATLYWYRQILGQGPELLVQFQDESVVDDSQLPKDRFSAERLKGVDSTLKIQPAELGDSAMYLCASSVSGSGYNEQFFGPGTRLTVL.